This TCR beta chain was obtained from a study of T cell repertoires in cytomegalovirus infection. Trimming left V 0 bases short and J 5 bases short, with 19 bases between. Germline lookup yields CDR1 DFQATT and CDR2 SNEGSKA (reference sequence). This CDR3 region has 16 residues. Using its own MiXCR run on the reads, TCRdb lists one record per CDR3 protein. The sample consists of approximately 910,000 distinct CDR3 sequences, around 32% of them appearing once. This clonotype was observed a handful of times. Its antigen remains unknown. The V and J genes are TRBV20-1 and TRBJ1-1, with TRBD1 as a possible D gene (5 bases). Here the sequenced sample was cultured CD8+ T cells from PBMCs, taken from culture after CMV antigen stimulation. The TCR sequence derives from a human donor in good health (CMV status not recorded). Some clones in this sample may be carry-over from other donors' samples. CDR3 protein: CSAREGEEGFQTEAFF. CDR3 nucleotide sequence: TGCAGTGCTAGAGAGGGGGAGGAGGGATTTCAGACTGAAGCTTTCTTT.